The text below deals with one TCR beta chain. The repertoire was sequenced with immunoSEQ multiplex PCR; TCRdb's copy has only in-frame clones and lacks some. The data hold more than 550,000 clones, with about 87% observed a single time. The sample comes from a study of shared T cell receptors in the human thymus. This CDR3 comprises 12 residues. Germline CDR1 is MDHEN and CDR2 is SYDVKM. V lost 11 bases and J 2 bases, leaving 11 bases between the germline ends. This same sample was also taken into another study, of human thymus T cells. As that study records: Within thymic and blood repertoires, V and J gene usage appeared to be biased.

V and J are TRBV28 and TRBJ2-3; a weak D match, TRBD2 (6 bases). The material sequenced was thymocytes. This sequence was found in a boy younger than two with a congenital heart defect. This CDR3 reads CALGGNTDTQYF. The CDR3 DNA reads TGTGCCCTCGGGGGTAACACAGATACGCAGTATTTT.